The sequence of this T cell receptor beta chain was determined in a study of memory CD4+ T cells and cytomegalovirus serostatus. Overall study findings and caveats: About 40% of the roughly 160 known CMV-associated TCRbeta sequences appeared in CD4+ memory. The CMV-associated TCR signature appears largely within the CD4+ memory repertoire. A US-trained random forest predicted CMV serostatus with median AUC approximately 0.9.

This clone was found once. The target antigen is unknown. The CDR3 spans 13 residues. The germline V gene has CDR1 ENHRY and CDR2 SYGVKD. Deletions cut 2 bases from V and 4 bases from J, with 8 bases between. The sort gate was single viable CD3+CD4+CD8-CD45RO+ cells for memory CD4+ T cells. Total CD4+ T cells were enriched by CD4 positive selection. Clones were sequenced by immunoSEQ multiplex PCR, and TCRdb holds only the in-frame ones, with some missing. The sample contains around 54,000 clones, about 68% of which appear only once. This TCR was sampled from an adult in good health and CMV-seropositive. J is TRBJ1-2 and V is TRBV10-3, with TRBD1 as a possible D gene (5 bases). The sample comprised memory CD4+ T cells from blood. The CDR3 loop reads CAISERDRYGYTF. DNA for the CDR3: TGTGCCATCAGTGAGCGGGACCGCTATGGCTACACCTTC.